This passage covers 25 T cell receptor beta chains from one sample sequenced in a study of shared clonotypes between healthy human individuals. Generated by immunoSEQ multiplex PCR, the TCRdb table keeps only in-frame clones and is missing some. The table has a few hundred thousand clones, 96% seen once. The specimen sequenced was memory CD8+ T cells sorted from blood. Described subset: CD45RO+ cells pooled with CCR7-negative TemRA cells. The receptors were gathered from a man aged 25-45 years in good health.

This clone has a single count. The chain couples TRBV5-1 to TRBJ2-1, with a weak D call TRBD1 (5 bases). CDR3 size: 15 residues. The V end was cut by 0 bases, the J end by 4 bases, with 11 bases between. Germline CDR1 is SGHRS and CDR2 is YFSETQ. The CDR3 protein is CASSLVPQGYNEQFF. In nucleotides, the CDR3 is TGCGCCAGCAGCTTGGTTCCCCAGGGTTACAATGAGCAGTTCTTC.

This chain uses TRBV27 with TRBJ2-7, with TRBD1 identical over 12 bases. Germline CDR1 and CDR2: MNHEY and SMNVEV (reference sequence). This CDR3 region has 16 residues. With 5 bases clipped from V and 9 bases from J, the junction kept 14 bases outside the gene matches. This CDR3 reads CASSAISGTGGGRQYF. DNA for the CDR3: TGTGCCAGCAGTGCTATCTCCGGGACAGGGGGCGGGCGGCAGTACTTC.

This sequence joins TRBV9 and TRBJ2-7; D gene ambiguous. The CDR3 has 13 amino acids. Per the germline V gene, CDR1 is SGDLS and CDR2 is YYNGEE. The ends were cut back, 0 bases at V and 4 bases at J, with 8 bases in the middle. The DNA of the CDR3 is TGTGCCAGCAGCGTAGGGGTGAATTACGAGCAGTACTTC. Encoded protein: CASSVGVNYEQYF.

The chain employs TRBV6-1 and TRBJ2-7, with 9 bases lining up with TRBD1. The CDR3 is 14 amino acids. CDR1 MNHNS and CDR2 SASEGT come from the germline V gene. J gave up 3 bases and V 7 bases, and 7 bases lay outside the gene matches. The CDR3 DNA sequence: TGTGCCAGCACAAATTTGGGACAGGGCTACGAGCAGTACTTC. Encoded protein: CASTNLGQGYEQYF.

DNA of the CDR3: TGCGCCAGCAGCTTGGAAGGGCGTAACTACGAGCAGTACTTC. As protein: CASSLEGRNYEQYF. This rearrangement joins TRBV5-1 to TRBJ2-7, with no clear D. The germline V gene has CDR1 SGHRS and CDR2 YFSETQ. This CDR3 has 14 amino acids. V was pared by 0 bases and J by 3 bases, with 10 bases between.

The chain recombines TRBV2 with TRBJ2-3, with TRBD2 as a possible D gene (5 bases). The CDR3 has 13 amino acids. Deletions cut 0 bases from V and 4 bases from J, with 5 bases between. Germline values: CDR1 SNHLY, CDR2 FYNNEI. CDR3 protein: CASSEAGADTQYF. Here the CDR3 DNA reads TGTGCCAGCAGTGAAGCGGGAGCAGATACGCAGTATTTT.

V usage is TRBV7-3 and J usage is TRBJ1-2; 10 positions match TRBD1. The length of the CDR3 is 15 residues. Germline-derived CDR1 and CDR2 are SGHTA and FQGTGA. The trim removed 4 bases at V and 4 bases at J, leaving 6 bases unmatched. CDR3 sequence reads: CASSSGQGDRYGYTF. CDR3 nucleotides: TGTGCCAGCAGCTCTGGACAGGGGGATCGCTATGGCTACACCTTC.

The chain recombines TRBV7-2 with TRBJ2-7; no reliable D call. Deletions cut 3 bases from V and 2 bases from J, with 11 bases between. From germline, CDR1 is SGHTA and CDR2 FQGNSA. The CDR3 runs 14 residues. Written as DNA, the CDR3 is TGTGCCAGCAGCTTTTCTGGCGGAACCTACGAGCAGTACTTC. Translated, it gives CASSFSGGTYEQYF.

The gene calls are TRBV2 and TRBJ1-5; no firm D call. V was trimmed by 1 base and J by 5 bases, leaving 9 bases between them. Germline CDR1 and CDR2: SNHLY and FYNNEI. The CDR3 loop spans 14 amino acids. This CDR3 reads CASSEVYSDQPQHF. CDR3 in DNA: TGTGCCAGCAGTGAAGTTTACAGCGATCAGCCCCAGCATTTT.

The genes are TRBV21-1 and TRBJ2-6; the table gives TRBD1 as D, unverified against the DNA. TRBV21-1 constitutes a pseudogene. The CDR3 runs to 15 residues. The CDR3 DNA reads as TGTGCCAGCAGCAACAGGGACTCTGGGGCCAACGTCCTGACTTTC. This translates into CASSNRDSGANVLTF.

V and J are TRBV7-2 and TRBJ2-3, with 9 bases matching TRBD2. CDR1 SGHTA and CDR2 FQGNSA come from the germline V gene. Germline trimming cut 0 bases from V and 6 bases from J; bases unmatched to any gene: 10. This CDR3 has 17 amino acids. CDR3 residues: CASSLASAGGSRDTQYF. The CDR3 coding sequence is TGTGCCAGCAGCTTAGCGTCAGCGGGGGGCTCGAGGGATACGCAGTATTTT.

This clone was recorded once. V gene TRBV25-1 combines with J gene TRBJ2-3, with 13 bases aligning to TRBD2. The germline V gene encodes CDR1 MGHDK and CDR2 SYGVNS. The CDR3 consists of 16 residues. V lost 6 bases to trimming and J lost 4 bases; unmatched junction nucleotides: 7. In DNA form, the CDR3 reads TGTGCCAGCAGAACTAGCGGGAGGGCCGTTCCAGATACGCAGTATTTT. Protein: CASRTSGRAVPDTQYF.

DNA for the CDR3: TGTGCCAGCTCACCAGATTGGGGGGCCCATCAGCCCCAGCATTTT. Protein sequence: CASSPDWGAHQPQHF. The chain carries TRBV18 and TRBJ1-5; possible D gene TRBD1, 6 bases. V lost 2 bases to trimming and J lost 5 bases, with 13 bases between them. The CDR3 totals 15 residues. Germline V gene data show CDR1 as KGHSH and CDR2 as LQKENI. The complete variable domain, with remaining parts taken from reference TRBV18 and TRBJ1-5, reads NAGVMQNPRHLVRRRGQEARLRCSPMKGHSHVYWYRQLPEEGLKFMVYLQKENIIDESGMPKERFSAEFPKEGPSILRIQQVVRGDSAAYFCASSPDWGAHQPQHFGDGTRLSIL.

Note on this clone: The identical CDR3 is also encoded by other nucleotide sequences in the sample. The chain combines TRBV30 with TRBJ2-7, with 11 bases matching TRBD1. The CDR3 sequence is 14 residues long. J gave up 3 bases and V 0 bases, and 1 base lay outside the gene matches. Germline CDR1 GTSNPN, CDR2 SVGIG (reference sequence). The DNA for the CDR3 is TGTGCCTGGAGTGTCGGGACAGGGGGCTACGAGCAGTACTTC. Its translation is CAWSVGTGGYEQYF.

The chain uses TRBV29-1 and TRBJ1-1; 7 bases fit TRBD1. From germline, CDR1 is SQVTM and CDR2 ANQGSEA. CDR3 length: 15 amino acids. V lost 5 bases to trimming and J lost 0 bases; unmatched junction nucleotides: 9. CDR3 nucleotide sequence: TGCAGCGTTAGGACATTAGGGGGCGTGAACACTGAAGCTTTCTTT. This gives the protein CSVRTLGGVNTEAFF.

The chain combines TRBV19 with TRBJ2-4; D might be TRBD1 (6 bases). CDR3 length: 17 residues. The germline V gene encodes CDR1 LNHDA and CDR2 SQIVND (reference sequence). Trimming removed 3 bases from V and 4 bases from J, with 19 bases in between. The CDR3 nucleotides read TGTGCCAGTAGTATGTATAGTCGAGGTCAGGGGAAAAACATTCAGTACTTC. Translating it yields CASSMYSRGQGKNIQYF.

This clone was seen once. The gene calls are TRBV28 and TRBJ2-5, with 9 bases aligning to TRBD1. CDR3 size: 13 residues. Germline lookup yields CDR1 MDHEN and CDR2 SYDVKM. The ends lost 8 bases at V and 3 bases at J; junction bases unmatched: 4. In DNA, the CDR3 is TGTGCCAGCGAAGGGACAGGGAAAGAGACCCAGTACTTC. This codes for CASEGTGKETQYF.

V and J are TRBV5-4 and TRBJ1-1, with 7 bases lining up with TRBD1. Germline V gene lookup returns CDR1 SGHNT and CDR2 YYREEE (reference sequence). This CDR3 comprises 15 residues. V lost 5 bases, J lost 3 bases, and 10 bases stayed unmatched. The CDR3 protein is CASRPEGALDTEAFF. The CDR3 DNA sequence: TGTGCCAGCAGGCCCGAGGGGGCGCTTGACACTGAAGCTTTCTTT.

This chain links TRBV5-4 with TRBJ2-5; no definite D call. The ends were cut back, 1 base at V and 2 bases at J, with 9 bases in the middle. Germline-derived CDR1 and CDR2 are SGHNT and YYREEE (reference sequence). The CDR3 loop spans 14 amino acids. The CDR3 bases are TGTGCCAGCAGCTTGAACGGTGTTCAAGAGACCCAGTACTTC. Amino acids: CASSLNGVQETQYF.

The chain joins TRBV5-4 to TRBJ2-7; no firm D call. The CDR3 is 11 residues long. The germline V and J ends were trimmed by 0 bases and 9 bases, with 7 bases remaining between them. CDR1 is SGHNT, CDR2 YYREEE, per germline (reference sequence). CDR3 loop: CASSLGLGQYF. Here the CDR3 DNA reads TGTGCCAGCAGCTTGGGACTGGGGCAGTACTTC.

The chain links TRBV5-1 to TRBJ2-6; tentatively, D is TRBD2 (6 bases). The CDR3 loop spans 18 amino acids. The germline V and J ends were trimmed by 4 bases and 1 base, with 18 bases remaining between them. Germline values: CDR1 SGHRS, CDR2 YFSETQ. The DNA of the CDR3 is TGCGCCAGCAGCATAGACCCCGGTGGGGGGTCTGGGGCCAACGTCCTGACTTTC. Its translation is CASSIDPGGGSGANVLTF.

The chain links TRBV30 to TRBJ2-7; TRBD1 or TRBD2 may be the D gene (5 bases each). Between the trimmed V and J ends, which lost 1 base and 5 bases, there was a span of 12 bases. This CDR3 comprises 13 residues. Looked up from germline, CDR1 is GTSNPN and CDR2 is SVGIG (reference sequence). CDR3 residues: CAWSAGSHNEQYF. The DNA for the CDR3 is TGTGCCTGGAGTGCAGGGAGCCACAACGAGCAGTACTTC. The full variable domain, with the rest looked up from reference TRBV30 and TRBJ2-7, is SQTIHQWPATLVQPVGSPLSLECTVEGTSNPNLYWYRQAAGRGLQLLFYSVGIGQISSEVPQNLSASRPQDRQFILSSKKLLLSDSGFYLCAWSAGSHNEQYFGPGTRLTVT.

The chain recombines TRBV5-1 with TRBJ2-2, with TRBD1 matching 9 bases. CDR1 SGHRS and CDR2 YFSETQ come from the germline V gene. The trim removed 0 bases at V and 5 bases at J, leaving 2 bases unmatched. This CDR3 is 15 amino acids long. The CDR3 nucleotides read TGCGCCAGCAGCTTGGACGGACAGGGGACCGGGGAGCTGTTTTTT. Its protein is CASSLDGQGTGELFF.

V usage is TRBV30 and J usage is TRBJ1-5, with TRBD1 matching over 10 bases. Germline CDR1 is GTSNPN and CDR2 is SVGIG (reference sequence). V trimming: 3 bases; J trimming: 14 bases; junction bases outside the gene matches: 10. The length of the CDR3 is 13 residues. The CDR3 bases are TGTGCCTGGAGCACGACAGGGGGCCACTTCAAGCATTTT. It codes for CAWSTTGGHFKHF.

V usage is TRBV28 and J usage is TRBJ2-5; 8 bases align to TRBD2. CDR1 and CDR2 from the germline V gene are MDHEN and SYDVKM. The CDR3 length is 15 residues. Unmatched junction bases numbered 8, after V lost 6 bases and J lost 2 bases. The CDR3 spells CASRESGGRQETQYF. DNA of the CDR3: TGTGCCAGCAGGGAAAGCGGGGGCCGACAAGAGACCCAGTACTTC.